This T cell receptor (beta chain) originates from a study of CD8+ T cells in alopecia areata. Looking at the study overall: Treatment comprised oral tofacitinib, 5 to 10 mg twice daily, in treated patients.

Notes on the study in general: Scalp lesions, especially in alopecia totalis/universalis, had higher clonality than normal scalp. Throughout tofacitinib, many expanded lesional clones continued to persist in scalp and blood.

Described treatment: oral pan-JAK inhibitor, 5-10 mg twice daily. Remarks on this clone: What it binds is not known.

RNA extraction and reverse transcription yielded cDNA as sequencing template. The assay was immunoSEQ multiplex PCR, and TCRdb's table has in-frame clones only and misses some. The repertoire has approximately 170,000 clones, 60% of them found once; the top ten carry approximately 0.7%. Looked up from germline, CDR1 is SQVTM and CDR2 is ANQGSEA. The V and J ends lost 2 bases and 2 bases respectively, with 7 bases between them. CDR3 length: 14 residues. The sequence came from a human donor with alopecia areata. This specimen consisted of CD4+ T cells sorted from blood, obtained at week 4, from a patient treated with tofacitinib. The chain employs TRBV29-1 and TRBJ2-6; D is undetermined. CDR3 sequence reads: CSVESAPGANVLTF. CDR3 bases: TGCAGCGTTGAATCGGCGCCTGGGGCCAACGTCCTGACTTTC. The full variable domain, in which reference TRBV29-1 and TRBJ2-6 provide the parts outside the CDR3, is SAVISQKPSRDICQRGTSLTIQCQVDSQVTMMFWYRQQPGQSLTLIATANQGSEATYESGFVIDKFPISRPNLTFSTLTVSNMSPEDSSIYLCSVESAPGANVLTFGAGSRLTVL.